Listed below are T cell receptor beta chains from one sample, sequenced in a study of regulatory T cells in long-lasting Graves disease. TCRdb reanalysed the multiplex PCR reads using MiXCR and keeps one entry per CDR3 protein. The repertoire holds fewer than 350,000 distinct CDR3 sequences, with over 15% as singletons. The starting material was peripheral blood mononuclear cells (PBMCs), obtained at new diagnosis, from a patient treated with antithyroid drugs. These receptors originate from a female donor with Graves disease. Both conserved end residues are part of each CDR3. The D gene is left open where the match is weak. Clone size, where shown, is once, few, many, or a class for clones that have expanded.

CDR3nt: TGTGCCAGCAGGGACACACAAACCGGGGAGCTGTTTTTT; CDR3aa: CASRDTQTGELFF; v_gene: TRBV12-3/TRBV12-4; abundance: many; d_gene: -; j_gene: TRBJ2-2
CDR3nt: TGTGCCAGCACCCCCAGGACCGCTTCAGGCCCCAATTACAATGAGCAGTTCTTC; CDR3aa: CASTPRTASGPNYNEQFF; v_gene: TRBV7-9; abundance: few; d_gene: -; j_gene: TRBJ2-1
CDR3nt: TGTGCCAGCCAGACTGGGGCGCGGACCATCTACGAGCAGTACTTC; CDR3aa: CASQTGARTIYEQYF; v_gene: TRBV6-2/TRBV6-3; abundance: -; d_gene: -; j_gene: TRBJ2-7
CDR3nt: TGTGCCAGCAGCGCGGGCCTGGTGGGGTGGGATACGCAGTATTTT; CDR3aa: CASSAGLVGWDTQYF; v_gene: TRBV11-2; abundance: many; d_gene: -; j_gene: TRBJ2-3
CDR3nt: TGTGCCAGCAGCCCTGGGGCACAGTGGCGCAATCAGCCCCAGCATTTT; CDR3aa: CASSPGAQWRNQPQHF; v_gene: TRBV27; abundance: many; d_gene: -; j_gene: TRBJ1-5
CDR3nt: TGTGCCAGCAGACTTGGGAACACCGGGGAGCTGTTTTTT; CDR3aa: CASRLGNTGELFF; v_gene: TRBV7-8; abundance: many; d_gene: -; j_gene: TRBJ2-2
CDR3nt: TGTGCCAGCAGTGAACCCACGACAGGGTCAAATGAGCAGTTCTTC; CDR3aa: CASSEPTTGSNEQFF; v_gene: TRBV6-1; abundance: -; d_gene: TRBD1; j_gene: TRBJ2-1
CDR3nt: TGCGCCAGCAGTACGGGTCAGTCCTACAATGAGCAGTTCTTC; CDR3aa: CASSTGQSYNEQFF; v_gene: TRBV5-1; abundance: -; d_gene: -; j_gene: TRBJ2-1
CDR3nt: TGTGCCAGCAGCTTGGAGACAACATACAATGAGCAGTTCTTC; CDR3aa: CASSLETTYNEQFF; v_gene: TRBV11-2; abundance: few; d_gene: -; j_gene: TRBJ2-1
CDR3nt: TGCGCCAGCAGCCCCTCCCCGACAGGGGAAGAGACCCAGTACTTC; CDR3aa: CASSPSPTGEETQYF; v_gene: TRBV5-1; abundance: -; d_gene: TRBD1; j_gene: TRBJ2-5
CDR3nt: TGTGCCAGCAGCTTAGAGAAGAATTCACCCCTCCACTTT; CDR3aa: CASSLEKNSPLHF; v_gene: TRBV11-2; abundance: -; d_gene: -; j_gene: TRBJ1-6
CDR3nt: TGTGCCAGCAGACCGAACAGGGGCCCCGACTACAATGAGCAGTTCTTC; CDR3aa: CASRPNRGPDYNEQFF; v_gene: TRBV7-9; abundance: -; d_gene: TRBD1; j_gene: TRBJ2-1